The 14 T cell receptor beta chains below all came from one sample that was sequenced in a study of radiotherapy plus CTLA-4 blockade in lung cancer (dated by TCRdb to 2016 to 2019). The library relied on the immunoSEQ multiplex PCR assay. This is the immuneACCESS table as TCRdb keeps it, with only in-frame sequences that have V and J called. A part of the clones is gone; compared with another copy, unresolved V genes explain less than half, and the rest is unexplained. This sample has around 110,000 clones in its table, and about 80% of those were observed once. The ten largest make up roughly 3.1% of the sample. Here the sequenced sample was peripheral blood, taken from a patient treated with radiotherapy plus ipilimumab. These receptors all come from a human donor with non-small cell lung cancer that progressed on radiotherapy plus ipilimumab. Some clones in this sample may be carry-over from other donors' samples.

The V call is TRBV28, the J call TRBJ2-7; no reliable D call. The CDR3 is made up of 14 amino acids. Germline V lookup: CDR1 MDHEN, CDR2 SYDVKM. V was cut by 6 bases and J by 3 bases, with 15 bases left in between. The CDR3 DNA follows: TGTGCCAGCAGAACGGTAGGGTGGAACTACGAGCAGTACTTC. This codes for CASRTVGWNYEQYF.

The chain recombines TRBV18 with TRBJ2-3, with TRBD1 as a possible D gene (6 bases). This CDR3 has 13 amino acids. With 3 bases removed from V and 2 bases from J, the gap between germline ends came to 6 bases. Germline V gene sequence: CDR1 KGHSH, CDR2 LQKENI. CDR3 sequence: CASSPGATDTQYF. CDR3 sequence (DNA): TGTGCCAGCTCACCGGGGGCCACAGATACGCAGTATTTT.

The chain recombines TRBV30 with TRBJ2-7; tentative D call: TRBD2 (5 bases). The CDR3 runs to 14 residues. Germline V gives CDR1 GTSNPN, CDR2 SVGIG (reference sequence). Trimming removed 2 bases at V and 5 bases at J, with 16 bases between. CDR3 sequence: CAWSTGTVLNEQYF. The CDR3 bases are TGTGCCTGGAGTACGGGAACTGTACTGAACGAGCAGTACTTC.

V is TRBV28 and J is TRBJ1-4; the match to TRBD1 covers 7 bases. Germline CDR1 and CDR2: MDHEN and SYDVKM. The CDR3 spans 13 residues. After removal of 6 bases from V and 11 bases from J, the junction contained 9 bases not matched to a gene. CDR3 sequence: CASSPGQGGKLFF. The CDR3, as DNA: TGTGCCAGCAGCCCAGGACAAGGGGGCAAACTGTTTTTT.

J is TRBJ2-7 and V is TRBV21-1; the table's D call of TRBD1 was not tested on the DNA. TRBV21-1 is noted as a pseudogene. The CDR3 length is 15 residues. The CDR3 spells CASKDRDRGLYEQYF. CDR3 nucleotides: TGTGCCAGCAAAGACCGGGACAGAGGTCTATACGAGCAGTACTTC.

The CDR3, as DNA: TGTGCCAGCAGCTCCCAGACAGGATGGGCTGAAAAACTGTTTTTT. Its translation: CASSSQTGWAEKLFF. This sequence joins TRBV7-2 and TRBJ1-4; a weak D match, TRBD1 (6 bases). Deletions cut 4 bases from V and 7 bases from J, with 16 bases between. From germline, CDR1 is SGHTA and CDR2 FQGNSA. The CDR3 runs 15 residues.

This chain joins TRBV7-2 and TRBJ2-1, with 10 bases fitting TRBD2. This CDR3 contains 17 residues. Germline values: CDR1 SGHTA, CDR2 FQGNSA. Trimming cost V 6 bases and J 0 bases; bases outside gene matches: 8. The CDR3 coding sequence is TGTGCCAGCAGACCACCTAGCGGGGGCATCTCCTACAATGAGCAGTTCTTC. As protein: CASRPPSGGISYNEQFF.

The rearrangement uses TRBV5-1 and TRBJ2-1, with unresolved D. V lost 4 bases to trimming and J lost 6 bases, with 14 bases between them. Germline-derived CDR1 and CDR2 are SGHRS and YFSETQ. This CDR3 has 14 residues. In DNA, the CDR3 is TGCGCCAGCAGCCCGGTCGGGCCCCTCAATGAGCAGTTCTTC. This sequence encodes CASSPVGPLNEQFF. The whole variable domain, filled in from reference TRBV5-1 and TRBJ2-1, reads KAGVTQTPRYLIKTRGQQVTLSCSPISGHRSVSWYQQTPGQGLQFLFEYFSETQRNKGNFPGRFSGRQFSNSRSEMNVSTLELGDSALYLCASSPVGPLNEQFFGPGTRLTVL.

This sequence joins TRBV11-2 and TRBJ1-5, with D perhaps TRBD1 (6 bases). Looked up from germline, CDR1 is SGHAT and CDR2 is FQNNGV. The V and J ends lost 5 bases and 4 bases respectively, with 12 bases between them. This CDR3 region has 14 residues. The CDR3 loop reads CASSLTGWNQPQHF. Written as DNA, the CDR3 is TGTGCCAGCAGCCTTACAGGGTGGAATCAGCCCCAGCATTTT.

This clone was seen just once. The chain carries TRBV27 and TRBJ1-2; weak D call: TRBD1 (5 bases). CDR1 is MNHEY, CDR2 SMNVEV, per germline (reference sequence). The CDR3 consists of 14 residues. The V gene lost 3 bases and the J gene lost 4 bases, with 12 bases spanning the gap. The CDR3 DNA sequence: TGTGCCAGCAGTTTCGCAGGGTTGGGCTATGGCTACACCTTC. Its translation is CASSFAGLGYGYTF.

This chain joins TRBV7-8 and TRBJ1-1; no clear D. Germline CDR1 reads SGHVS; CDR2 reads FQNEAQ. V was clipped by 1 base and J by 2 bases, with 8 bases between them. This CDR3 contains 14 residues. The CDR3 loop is CASSLVTGNTEAFF. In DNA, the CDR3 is TGTGCCAGCAGCTTAGTCACCGGTAACACTGAAGCTTTCTTT.

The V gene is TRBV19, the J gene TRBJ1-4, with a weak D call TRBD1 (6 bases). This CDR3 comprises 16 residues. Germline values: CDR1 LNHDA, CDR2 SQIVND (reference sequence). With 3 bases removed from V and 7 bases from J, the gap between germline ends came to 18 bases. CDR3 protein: CASSILSEGEGEKLFF. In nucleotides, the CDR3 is TGTGCCAGTAGTATTTTGAGCGAGGGGGAAGGTGAAAAACTGTTTTTT. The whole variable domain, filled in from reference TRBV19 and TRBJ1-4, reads DGGITQSPKYLFRKEGQNVTLSCEQNLNHDAMYWYRQDPGQGLRLIYYSQIVNDFQKGDIAEGYSVSREKKESFPLTVTSAQKNPTAFYLCASSILSEGEGEKLFFGSGTQLSVL.

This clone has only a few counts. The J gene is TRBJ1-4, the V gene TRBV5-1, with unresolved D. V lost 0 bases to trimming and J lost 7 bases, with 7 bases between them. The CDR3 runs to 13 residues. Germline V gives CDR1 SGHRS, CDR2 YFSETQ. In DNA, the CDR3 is TGCGCCAGCAGCTTGGGTTCTGGTGAAAAACTGTTTTTT. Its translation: CASSLGSGEKLFF.

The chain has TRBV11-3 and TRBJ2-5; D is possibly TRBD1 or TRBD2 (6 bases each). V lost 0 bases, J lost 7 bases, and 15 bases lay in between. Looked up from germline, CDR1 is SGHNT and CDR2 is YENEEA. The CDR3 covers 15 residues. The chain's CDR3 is CASSLDRSEGGTQYF. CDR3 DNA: TGTGCCAGCAGCTTAGATCGGAGCGAGGGGGGGACCCAGTACTTC. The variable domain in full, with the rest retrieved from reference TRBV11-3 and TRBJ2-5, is EAGVVQSPRYKIIEKKQPVAFWCNPISGHNTLYWYLQNLGQGPELLIRYENEEAVDDSQLPKDRFSAERLKGVDSTLKIQPAELGDSAVYLCASSLDRSEGGTQYFGPGTRLLVL.